This T cell receptor beta chain was sequenced during a study of molecular identifiers for immune sequencing clone quantification. Study details: For replicates, RNA isolated from 20,000 or 100,000 naive CD8 cells was divided into five portions, of which four were sequenced. The study's findings and limits: Clones that exceeded 20 RNA copies held over 98% of effector molecules, yet under 1% in naive cells.

V shed 0 bases, J shed 5 bases, and the junction held 5 bases outside the gene matches. From germline, CDR1 is DFQATT and CDR2 SNEGSKA (reference sequence). This CDR3 has 15 residues. This clonotype was counted ten times or more. What it binds is not known. Listed TCR primers, together with previously described methods, were used for the bulk TCR libraries. From the PCR reads, TCRdb called clonotypes with MiXCR, one entry per CDR3 protein. The sample yields more than 70,000 distinct CDR3 sequences, around 23% seen once. Sequenced material: naive CD8+ T cells from blood, with Jurkat cell RNA spiked in. The subset: FACS-sorted CD8+CD4-CCR7+CD45RA+ naive T cells. This chain joins TRBV20-1 and TRBJ1-5, with 9 nucleotides matching TRBD1. This sequence was found in a human donor in good health. Some libraries in this study had Jurkat cell RNA spiked in. The CDR3 DNA follows: TGCAGTGCTAGAGATTTTAGACAGGGGGATCAGCCCCAGCATTTT. Translation gives CSARDFRQGDQPQHF.